This T cell receptor beta chain was documented in a study of T cell responses to AZD1222 COVID-19 vaccine. Germline loops: CDR1 SGHRS, CDR2 YFSETQ. The V gene lost 8 bases and the J gene lost 1 base, with 12 bases spanning the gap. The CDR3 runs to 13 residues. Comment on this clone: The antigen is unknown.

Libraries were prepared by immunoSEQ multiplex PCR; TCRdb keeps only in-frame clonotypes and omits some of them. The sample lists roughly 150,000 clones; approximately 88% were seen once. Study-wide results and limits: An increase in Spike-specific TCR breadth and depth was observed after two AZD1222 doses. Among spike-specific TCRs, nearly half reportedly target unmutated variant regions.

V and J are TRBV5-1 and TRBJ1-1; D remains ambiguous. Sequences were derived from peripheral blood, sampled on day 0 of MenACWY control vaccination. The sequence came from an adult in good health. The CDR3 DNA reads as TGCGCCAGTTCGCCGAAACAGAACACTGAAGCTTTCTTT. Its translation: CASSPKQNTEAFF.